The 21 T cell receptor beta chains below were found in one sample sequenced in a study of a mutant IDH1 vaccine in newly diagnosed glioma. Time point: week 47, end of study. Each dose of the vaccine consisted of 300 ug of mutant IDH1 20-mer peptide, with topical imiquimod. Data came from immunoSEQ multiplex PCR; TCRdb stores just in-frame clones and leaves some out. The sample carries almost 95,000 clones, approximately 89% recorded once. These TCRs are of unknown antigen specificity. Specimen: PBMCs, collected from a glioma patient whose treatment included an IDH1 peptide vaccine. Every receptor here comes from a woman between 50 and 59 years old with glioma.

This clone was counted once. The CDR3 coding sequence is TGTGCCAGCAGTGAAGTAGTCCAAGGGGGGGAGACCCAGTACTTC. Translating it yields CASSEVVQGGETQYF. The J gene is TRBJ2-5, the V gene TRBV2; TRBD1 or TRBD2 may be the D gene (6 bases each). Germline values: CDR1 SNHLY, CDR2 FYNNEI. Deletions cut 1 base from V and 5 bases from J, with 14 bases between. The CDR3 has 15 residues.

CDR3 sequence (DNA): TGTGCCAGCAGCTTGTCGACGAATCCAGAATACTCCTATAATTCACCCCTCCACTTT. Protein product: CASSLSTNPEYSYNSPLHF. The chain links TRBV5-6 to TRBJ1-6; D is unclear. CDR3 length equals 19 residues. V lost 1 base, J lost 0 bases, and 17 bases lay in between. CDR1 is SGHDT, CDR2 YYEEEE, per germline.

This clone was found a few times. The DNA of the CDR3 is TGTGCCAGCAGCTTGAAAGCGGGACAGGTGAACACCGGGGAGCTGTTTTTT. It yields the protein CASSLKAGQVNTGELFF. J is TRBJ2-2 and V is TRBV7-9; a possible D gene is TRBD1 (8 bases). The V and J ends lost 3 bases and 1 base respectively, with 15 bases between them. Looked up from germline, CDR1 is SEHNR and CDR2 is FQNEAQ (reference sequence). The CDR3 is 17 residues long.

The chain is built from TRBV29-1 and TRBJ2-7; tentatively, D is TRBD2 (6 bases). CDR1 is SQVTM, CDR2 ANQGSEA, per germline. The V gene lost 3 bases and the J gene lost 0 bases, with 18 bases spanning the gap. The CDR3 runs to 16 residues. The CDR3: CSVDNSGTQGSYEQYF. Here the CDR3 DNA reads TGCAGCGTTGACAATTCCGGGACTCAGGGCTCCTACGAGCAGTACTTC.

The CDR3 DNA sequence: TGTGCCAGCAGCTTGTGGGTCTCGTGGGTAGCGGGAGGTTCCTACAATGAGCAGTTCTTC. Its translation: CASSLWVSWVAGGSYNEQFF. The chain has TRBV5-8 and TRBJ2-1, with 10 bases that match TRBD2. The germline V gene encodes CDR1 SGHTS and CDR2 YDEGEE. Trimming at V came to 1 base and at J to 1 base, leaving 14 bases not matched to a gene. The CDR3 totals 20 residues.

This chain links TRBV4-1 with TRBJ2-5; the D call may be TRBD1 or TRBD2 (5 bases each). Germline CDR1 reads MGHRA; CDR2 reads YSYEKL. The CDR3 has 15 residues. V was pared by 6 bases and J by 2 bases, with 16 bases between. The CDR3 nucleotides are TGCGCCAGCAGTCCGGGACGGGAAACACAAGAGACCCAGTACTTC. It yields the protein CASSPGRETQETQYF.

V usage is TRBV28 and J usage is TRBJ2-4; 11 bases agree with TRBD2. J gave up 3 bases and V 3 bases, and 4 bases lay outside the gene matches. The CDR3 spans 16 residues. CDR1 is MDHEN and CDR2 is SYDVKM in the germline V gene. The CDR3 spells CASSFELAGVKNIQYF. The CDR3 nucleotides are TGTGCCAGCAGTTTCGAACTAGCGGGGGTCAAAAACATTCAGTACTTC. The full variable domain, in which reference TRBV28 and TRBJ2-4 provide the parts outside the CDR3, is DVKVTQSSRYLVKRTGEKVFLECVQDMDHENMFWYRQDPGLGLRLIYFSYDVKMKEKGDIPEGYSVSREKKERFSLILESASTNQTSMYLCASSFELAGVKNIQYFGAGTRLSVL.

The V and J genes are TRBV21-1 and TRBJ2-2; no check of the table's D call, TRBD2, against the DNA was made. TRBV21-1 has pseudogene status. The CDR3 has 17 residues. The CDR3 DNA reads as TGTGCCAGCAGCAAGACCCGGCGGCGCGAGAACACCGGGGAGCTGTTTTTT. Its protein product is CASSKTRRRENTGELFF.

CDR3 residues: CASSLGDRGPADTQYF. CDR3 nucleotide sequence: TGTGCCAGCAGCTTAGGGGACAGGGGTCCCGCAGATACGCAGTATTTT. The V call is TRBV7-3, the J call TRBJ2-3; 10 bases align to TRBD1. The CDR3 loop spans 16 amino acids. The V segment lost 2 bases and the J segment 4 bases; nucleotides outside the gene matches: 6. Germline V gene lookup returns CDR1 SGHTA and CDR2 FQGTGA. The full variable domain, its missing parts supplied by reference TRBV7-3 and TRBJ2-3, is GAGVSQTPSNKVTEKGKYVELRCDPISGHTALYWYRQSLGQGPEFLIYFQGTGAADDSGLPNDRFFAVRPEGSVSTLKIQRTERGDSAVYLCASSLGDRGPADTQYFGPGTRLTVL.

V usage is TRBV19 and J usage is TRBJ2-4; the D is unclear. This CDR3 is built from 11 residues. V lost 4 bases and J 8 bases, leaving 6 bases between the germline ends. Germline assignment: CDR1 LNHDA and CDR2 SQIVND (reference sequence). This chain's CDR3 is CASSTLDIQYF. CDR3 sequence (DNA): TGTGCCAGTAGTACGCTAGACATTCAGTACTTC.

The CDR3 sequence: CASSFGRDLTGELFF. The CDR3 bases are TGTGCCAGCAGCTTCGGACGCGATCTAACCGGGGAGCTGTTTTTT. This sequence joins TRBV11-2 and TRBJ2-2; D gene ambiguous. The CDR3 has 15 residues. Germline CDR1 SGHAT, CDR2 FQNNGV. Trimming removed 3 bases at V and 5 bases at J, with 13 bases between.

This clone was seen only once. This chain links TRBV19 with TRBJ1-2; D possibly corresponds to TRBD1 (5 bases). CDR1 and CDR2 (germline): LNHDA, SQIVND (reference sequence). V lost 5 bases and J lost 9, with 13 bases in between. The CDR3 runs to 12 residues. The CDR3 is CASSVGYRSYTF. In DNA, the CDR3 is TGTGCCAGTAGTGTGGGTTACAGGAGCTACACCTTC.

This chain uses TRBV5-1 with TRBJ2-7; a possible D gene is TRBD2 (6 bases). V shed 2 bases and J shed 2 bases, with 8 bases lying between them. Germline V gene lookup returns CDR1 SGHRS and CDR2 YFSETQ. The CDR3 sequence is 13 residues long. In DNA form, the CDR3 reads TGCGCCAGCAGCTTCGGCGGGACCTACGAGCAGTACTTC. Amino acids: CASSFGGTYEQYF.

V gene TRBV19 combines with J gene TRBJ2-1, with 8 nucleotides matching TRBD2. Trimming at V came to 2 bases and at J to 3 bases, leaving 3 bases not matched to a gene. Germline V gene data show CDR1 as LNHDA and CDR2 as SQIVND (reference sequence). CDR3 length: 15 amino acids. The CDR3 nucleotides are TGTGCCAGTAGTATAATACTAGCGGACTACAATGAGCAGTTCTTC. As protein: CASSIILADYNEQFF. The whole variable domain, filled in from reference TRBV19 and TRBJ2-1, reads DGGITQSPKYLFRKEGQNVTLSCEQNLNHDAMYWYRQDPGQGLRLIYYSQIVNDFQKGDIAEGYSVSREKKESFPLTVTSAQKNPTAFYLCASSIILADYNEQFFGPGTRLTVL.

V and J are TRBV7-3 and TRBJ1-1; 7 nucleotides agree with TRBD1. V trimming: 4 bases; J trimming: 7 bases; junction bases outside the gene matches: 6. Germline CDR1 SGHTA, CDR2 FQGTGA. CDR3 size: 13 residues. As DNA, the CDR3 is TGTGCCAGCAGCTCAAGGGGACAGTTTGAAGCTTTCTTT. This gives the protein CASSSRGQFEAFF.

V usage is TRBV29-1 and J usage is TRBJ2-3, with 7 bases identical to TRBD1. Trimming at V came to 5 bases and at J to 4 bases, leaving 3 bases not matched to a gene. The CDR3 has 12 residues. In germline, CDR1 is SQVTM, CDR2 ANQGSEA. In DNA form, the CDR3 reads TGCAGCGTTATTACAGGGGCAGATACGCAGTATTTT. Protein sequence: CSVITGADTQYF.

This clone has only a few counts. This CDR3 reads CAWSWDRNTEAFF. CDR3 nucleotide sequence: TGTGCCTGGAGTTGGGACAGAAACACTGAAGCTTTCTTT. The chain joins TRBV30 to TRBJ1-1; 7 bases agree with TRBD1. The germline V gene has CDR1 GTSNPN and CDR2 SVGIG (reference sequence). The CDR3 consists of 13 residues. The V gene end was trimmed by 2 bases and the J gene end by 2 bases; junction bases not matched to a gene: 2.

This clone appeared a few times. The chain recombines TRBV29-1 with TRBJ1-5; D perhaps matches TRBD1 (5 bases). This CDR3 spans 13 amino acids. CDR1 is SQVTM, CDR2 ANQGSEA, per germline. The V end lost 7 bases, the J end lost 3 bases, and 13 bases lay between the germline ends. CDR3 DNA sequence: TGCAGCGCCCGGTTACAGGACAATCAGCCCCAGCATTTT. Protein: CSARLQDNQPQHF.

The rearrangement uses TRBV7-9 and TRBJ1-1; no firm D call. Germline loops: CDR1 SEHNR, CDR2 FQNEAQ (reference sequence). The CDR3 has 11 residues. V lost 3 bases to trimming and J lost 8 bases, with 7 bases between them. This CDR3 is CASSFGQEAFF. The CDR3 DNA sequence: TGTGCCAGCAGCTTTGGGCAGGAAGCTTTCTTT.

This chain uses TRBV15 with TRBJ2-1; 9 positions match TRBD2. The CDR3 covers 14 residues. J lost 8 bases, V lost 4 bases, and 6 bases had no gene match. Per germline, CDR1 LNHNV and CDR2 YYDKDF (reference sequence). Written as DNA, the CDR3 is TGTGCCACCAGCACCCGGGGACTAGCAGATGAGCAGTTCTTC. This translates into CATSTRGLADEQFF.

The CDR3 sequence: CASSFGETETQYF. The DNA for the CDR3 is TGTGCCAGCAGCTTCGGGGAAACAGAGACCCAGTACTTC. J is TRBJ2-5 and V is TRBV7-9, with TRBD2 as a possible D gene (5 bases). The CDR3 runs to 13 residues. The V end lost 3 bases, the J end lost 4 bases, and 9 bases lay between the germline ends. The germline V gene encodes CDR1 SEHNR and CDR2 FQNEAQ (reference sequence).